This T cell receptor (beta chain) was sequenced during a study of lymphopenia after photon versus proton radiotherapy. CDR3 length: 13 residues. The V and J ends lost 0 bases and 7 bases respectively, with 8 bases between them. Per germline, CDR1 SGHRS and CDR2 YFSETQ. Clones were sequenced by immunoSEQ multiplex PCR, and TCRdb holds only the in-frame ones, with some missing. The sample lists about 64,000 clones, roughly nine tenths occurring once. Study-level results: Authors raise, but do not show, better survival with proton therapy. Oligoclonal CD8+ Temra expansion after nadir drove photon patients' diversity drop. Photon-treated patients lost naive T cells and TCR diversity; proton-treated stayed stable.

Comments on this clone: Its matching antigen is unknown.

This specimen consisted of peripheral blood, obtained from a patient treated with proton-based radiotherapy. The sequence derives from a man at least 80 years old with esophageal cancer. The chain is built from TRBV5-1 and TRBJ2-4; D remains ambiguous. This CDR3 is CASSLEWQNIQYF. The CDR3 nucleotides read TGCGCCAGCAGCTTGGAGTGGCAGAACATTCAGTACTTC.